This T cell receptor beta chain came from a study of somatic mutations in cytotoxic T cells in rheumatoid arthritis. Across the whole study: Nearly 100% purity was obtained when some V beta antibody-stained T-cell populations were flow-sorted; these included V beta1+ cells sequenced for TCRB. Overall study findings and caveats: Age-dependent increases in CD8+ clonality occurred in rheumatoid arthritis patients but not in healthy controls. CD8+ T-cell clonality did not differ significantly between rheumatoid arthritis patients and age-matched healthy controls.

Germline CDR1 reads MNHNS; CDR2 reads SASEGT. The CDR3 consists of 19 residues. Trimming took 1 base from V and 8 from J, leaving 27 bases between them. In the original workflow: Large patient CD8+ clones, those above 1%, rarely matched published virus-specific TCRB sequences. The data were produced by immunoSEQ multiplex PCR, yet TCRdb's version contains in-frame clones alone and is incomplete. D and trimming come from the DNA, and the V and J calls and clone size come from that table. The table shows 12,000 to 15,000 clones, with roughly 70% occurring only once. On this clone: Its target is unknown.

This TCR was sampled from an adult with rheumatoid arthritis. Sequences were obtained from CD8+ T cells sorted from blood. The V call is TRBV6-1, the J call TRBJ2-1; the D gene is possibly TRBD1 (8 bases). In DNA, the CDR3 is TGTGCCAGCAGTGAAGTCAGGGGGCCCCAGGGGGGGAGGTGGCATGAGCAGTTCTTC. Amino acid sequence: CASSEVRGPQGGRWHEQFF.